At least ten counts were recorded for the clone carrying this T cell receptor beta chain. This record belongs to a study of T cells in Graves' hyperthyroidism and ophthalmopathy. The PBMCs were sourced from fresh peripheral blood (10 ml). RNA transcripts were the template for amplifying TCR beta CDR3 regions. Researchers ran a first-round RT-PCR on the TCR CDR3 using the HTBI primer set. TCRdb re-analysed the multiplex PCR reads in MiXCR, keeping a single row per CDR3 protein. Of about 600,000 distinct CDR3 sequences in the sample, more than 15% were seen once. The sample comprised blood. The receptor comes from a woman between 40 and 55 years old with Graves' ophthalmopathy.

CDR3 bases: TGTGCCAGCAGCTTCCGCAGTCGGGGGGCGCGGGTAAAGACCCAGTACTTC. Translating it yields CASSFRSRGARVKTQYF. The V gene is TRBV28, the J gene TRBJ2-5, with D tentatively TRBD2 (7 bases). Trimming removed 6 bases at V and 6 bases at J, with 26 bases between. Germline CDR1 and CDR2: MDHEN and SYDVKM. This CDR3 spans 17 amino acids.